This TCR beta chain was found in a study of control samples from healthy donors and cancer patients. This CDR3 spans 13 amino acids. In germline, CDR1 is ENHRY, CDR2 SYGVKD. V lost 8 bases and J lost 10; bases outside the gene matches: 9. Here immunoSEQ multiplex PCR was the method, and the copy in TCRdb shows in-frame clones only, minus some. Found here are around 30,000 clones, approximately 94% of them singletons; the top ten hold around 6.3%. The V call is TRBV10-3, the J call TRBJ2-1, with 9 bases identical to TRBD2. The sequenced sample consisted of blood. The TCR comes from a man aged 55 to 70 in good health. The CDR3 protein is CAIGVAGAEEQFF. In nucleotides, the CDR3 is TGTGCCATCGGGGTAGCGGGGGCCGAGGAGCAGTTCTTC.